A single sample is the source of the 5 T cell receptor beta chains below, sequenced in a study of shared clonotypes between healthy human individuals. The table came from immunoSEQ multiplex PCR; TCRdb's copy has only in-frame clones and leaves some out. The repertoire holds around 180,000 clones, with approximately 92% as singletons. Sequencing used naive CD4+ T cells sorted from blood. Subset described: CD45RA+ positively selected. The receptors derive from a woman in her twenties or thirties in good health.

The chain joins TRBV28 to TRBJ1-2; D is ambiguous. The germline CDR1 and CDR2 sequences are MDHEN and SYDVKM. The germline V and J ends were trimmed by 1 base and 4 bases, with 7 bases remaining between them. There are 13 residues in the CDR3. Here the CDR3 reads CASSLFPGYGYTF. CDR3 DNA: TGTGCCAGCAGTTTATTCCCAGGCTATGGCTACACCTTC.

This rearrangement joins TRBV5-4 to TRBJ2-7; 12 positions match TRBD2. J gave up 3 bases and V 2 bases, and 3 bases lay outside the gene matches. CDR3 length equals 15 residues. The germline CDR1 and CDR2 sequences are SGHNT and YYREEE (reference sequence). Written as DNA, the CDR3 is TGTGCCAGCAGCTTCGGACTAGCGGGGAACTACGAGCAGTACTTC. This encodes CASSFGLAGNYEQYF.

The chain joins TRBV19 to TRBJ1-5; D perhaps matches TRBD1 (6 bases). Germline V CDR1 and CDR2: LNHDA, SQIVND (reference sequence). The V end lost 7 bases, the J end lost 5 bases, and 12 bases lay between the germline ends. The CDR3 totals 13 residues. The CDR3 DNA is TGTGCCAGTACACGGGGGCGCGATCAGCCCCAGCATTTT. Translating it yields CASTRGRDQPQHF.

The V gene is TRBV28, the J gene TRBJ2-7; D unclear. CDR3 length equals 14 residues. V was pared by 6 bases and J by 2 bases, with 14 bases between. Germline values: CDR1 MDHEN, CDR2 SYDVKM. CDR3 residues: CASSRPVVTYEQYF. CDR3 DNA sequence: TGTGCCAGCAGCAGACCGGTCGTTACCTACGAGCAGTACTTC.

CDR3 residues: CASSPTTGSYEQYF. CDR3 in DNA: TGTGCCAGCAGCCCCACAACAGGATCCTACGAGCAGTACTTC. The V and J genes are TRBV5-8 and TRBJ2-7; maybe TRBD1 (5 bases). The CDR3 extends over 14 amino acids. CDR1 and CDR2 (germline): SGHTS, YDEGEE. Trimming removed 4 bases at V and 1 base at J, with 12 bases between.